This T cell receptor (beta chain) is from a study of T cells after yellow fever vaccination. TCRdb itself ran the 5' RACE reads through MiXCR, one entry per CDR3 protein. The sample lists roughly 260,000 distinct CDR3 sequences, roughly 13% occurring once. The CDR3 is made up of 15 amino acids. Germline V gene data show CDR1 as SGHTA and CDR2 as FQGNSA. Trimming pared 1 base from V and 9 bases from J, leaving 16 bases between. The sequences come from CD4+ T cells sorted from PBMCs, collected 45 days after the yellow fever booster vaccination. The TCR originated in a man between 25 and 39 years old who received the YFV17D yellow fever vaccine. The J gene is TRBJ2-1, the V gene TRBV7-2, with a tentative D call TRBD2 (5 bases). CDR3 region: CASSLVRERMGEQFF. CDR3 DNA sequence: TGTGCCAGCAGCTTAGTGAGGGAGCGGATGGGTGAGCAGTTCTTC.